The 23 T cell receptor beta chains in this list originate from one sample, sequenced in a study of T cells in localized non-small cell lung cancer. Assay: immunoSEQ multiplex PCR; the TCRdb copy retains only in-frame clones and omits some. The table records about 83,000 clones, around 80% of them present only once. The specimen was peripheral blood, collected before any cancer treatment. All receptors come from a female donor of 60 years or more with stage I lung adenocarcinoma.

V gene TRBV7-9 combines with J gene TRBJ2-1; D is unclear. V was shortened by 3 bases and J by 7 bases, with 10 bases between the two germline ends. The CDR3 covers 13 residues. Germline values: CDR1 SEHNR, CDR2 FQNEAQ (reference sequence). The CDR3 region has the DNA TGTGCCAGCAGCTTTGAAAGTCGGAATGAGCAGTTCTTC. This codes for CASSFESRNEQFF.

V is TRBV29-1 and J is TRBJ1-2; TRBD1 might be the D (6 bases). V was shortened by 1 base and J by 4 bases, with 7 bases between the two germline ends. The CDR3 length is 12 residues. CDR1 SQVTM and CDR2 ANQGSEA come from the germline V gene. CDR3 DNA sequence: TGCAGCGTTGAAGTAGGGGGCTATGGCTACACCTTC. Protein product: CSVEVGGYGYTF.

This clone has only one observation. The chain uses TRBV7-9 and TRBJ2-1; D is uncertain. Germline CDR1 reads SEHNR; CDR2 reads FQNEAQ (reference sequence). This CDR3 is 11 amino acids long. Deletions cut 5 bases from V and 13 bases from J, with 12 bases between. Here the CDR3 reads CASSLGNPQFF. The CDR3 DNA follows: TGTGCCAGCAGCCTCGGAAACCCACAGTTCTTC.

The CDR3 bases are TGTGCCAGCAGTGAGGCTCAGGGCCAACGGCCCCAGCATTTT. It translates to CASSEAQGQRPQHF. J is TRBJ1-5 and V is TRBV6-1, with a tentative D call TRBD1 (5 bases). The length of the CDR3 is 14 residues. V dropped 3 bases and J dropped 9 bases, with 15 bases sitting between them. Germline values: CDR1 MNHNS, CDR2 SASEGT.

The V call is TRBV6-5, the J call TRBJ2-6; D perhaps matches TRBD1 (6 bases). V lost 3 bases to trimming and J lost 0 bases, with 9 bases between them. The CDR3 runs to 16 residues. Germline V gene data show CDR1 as MNHEY and CDR2 as SVGAGI. The CDR3 coding sequence is TGTGCCAGCAGTTATACAGGGTACTCTGGGGCCAACGTCCTGACTTTC. As protein: CASSYTGYSGANVLTF.

The rearrangement links TRBV29-1 to TRBJ1-3; maybe TRBD1 (5 bases). Germline V lookup: CDR1 SQVTM, CDR2 ANQGSEA. Trimming pared 4 bases from V and 7 bases from J, leaving 17 bases between. CDR3 length: 14 amino acids. CDR3 nucleotides: TGCAGCGTTGCATCGGGGGAGAGTTATAACACCATATATTTT. Encoded protein: CSVASGESYNTIYF. Combining the CDR3 with reference TRBV29-1 and TRBJ1-3 gives the whole variable domain SAVISQKPSRDICQRGTSLTIQCQVDSQVTMMFWYRQQPGQSLTLIATANQGSEATYESGFVIDKFPISRPNLTFSTLTVSNMSPEDSSIYLCSVASGESYNTIYFGEGSWLTVV.

This sequence joins TRBV28 and TRBJ1-3; D is ambiguous. There are 12 residues in the CDR3. V lost 5 bases, J lost 4 bases, and 6 bases lay in between. Germline CDR1 and CDR2: MDHEN and SYDVKM. In DNA, the CDR3 is TGTGCCAGCAGTGCTACAGGAAACACCATATATTTT. It encodes CASSATGNTIYF. The variable domain in full, with the rest retrieved from reference TRBV28 and TRBJ1-3, is DVKVTQSSRYLVKRTGEKVFLECVQDMDHENMFWYRQDPGLGLRLIYFSYDVKMKEKGDIPEGYSVSREKKERFSLILESASTNQTSMYLCASSATGNTIYFGEGSWLTVV.

The chain recombines TRBV13 with TRBJ2-1; D perhaps matches TRBD2 (6 bases). V lost 5 bases and J lost 8, with 13 bases in between. Germline V gene sequence: CDR1 PRHDT, CDR2 FYEKMQ (reference sequence). The CDR3 is 13 amino acids. CDR3 sequence reads: CASSITSTDEQFF. The CDR3 nucleotides are TGTGCCAGCAGCATCACTAGCACCGATGAGCAGTTCTTC.

The CDR3 loop reads CASSFGTGRNEQFF. CDR3 bases: TGTGCCAGCAGCTTTGGTACGGGGCGGAATGAGCAGTTCTTC. The J gene is TRBJ2-1, the V gene TRBV5-4; D tentatively reads TRBD1 or TRBD2 (5 bases each). The CDR3 consists of 14 residues. The V end lost 2 bases, the J end lost 7 bases, and 13 bases lay between the germline ends. The germline CDR1 and CDR2 sequences are SGHNT and YYREEE (reference sequence).

The chain is built from TRBV7-9 and TRBJ2-5, with 8 bases fitting TRBD2. V shed 1 base and J 6 bases; nucleotides not matched to a gene: 4. The germline gives CDR1 SEHNR, CDR2 FQNEAQ (reference sequence). This CDR3 comprises 14 residues. As DNA, the CDR3 is TGTGCCAGCAGCTTAGACGGGGGGGCTAAGACCCAGTACTTC. This translates into CASSLDGGAKTQYF.

The rearrangement links TRBV19 to TRBJ1-1; 8 bases fit TRBD1. CDR3 size: 13 residues. CDR1 and CDR2 from the germline V gene are LNHDA and SQIVND (reference sequence). V lost 6 bases to trimming and J lost 5 bases; unmatched junction nucleotides: 5. The CDR3: CASRMTGETEAFF. Written as DNA, the CDR3 is TGTGCCAGTAGGATGACAGGGGAGACTGAAGCTTTCTTT. The whole variable domain, remainder taken from reference TRBV19 and TRBJ1-1, is DGGITQSPKYLFRKEGQNVTLSCEQNLNHDAMYWYRQDPGQGLRLIYYSQIVNDFQKGDIAEGYSVSREKKESFPLTVTSAQKNPTAFYLCASRMTGETEAFFGQGTRLTVV.

The chain is built from TRBV4-2 and TRBJ1-4; maybe TRBD1 (5 bases). CDR3 size: 16 residues. The germline V gene has CDR1 LGHNA and CDR2 YNFKEQ. Trimming pared 0 bases from V and 6 bases from J, leaving 14 bases between. The CDR3 is CASSQDWRVGDEKLFF. CDR3 DNA sequence: TGTGCCAGCAGCCAAGATTGGAGGGTGGGGGATGAAAAACTGTTTTTT.

Written as DNA, the CDR3 is TGCGCCAGCAGGGGGGATTGGTCTGGAAACACCATATATTTT. Its protein is CASRGDWSGNTIYF. The rearrangement links TRBV5-1 to TRBJ1-3; D might be TRBD1 (5 bases). Trimming stripped 5 bases from V and 1 base from J, with 10 bases between. The CDR3 runs 14 residues. In germline, CDR1 is SGHRS, CDR2 YFSETQ.

This sequence joins TRBV9 and TRBJ2-3; D ambiguous. Germline V gives CDR1 SGDLS, CDR2 YYNGEE. Trimming pared 1 base from V and 2 bases from J, leaving 5 bases between. The CDR3 consists of 13 residues. CDR3 sequence (DNA): TGTGCCAGCAGCGTAACGTACACAGATACGCAGTATTTT. Translating gives CASSVTYTDTQYF.

This clone was counted a few times. This sequence joins TRBV5-6 and TRBJ2-4, with 7 bases that match TRBD1. CDR1 is SGHDT, CDR2 YYEEEE, per germline. The CDR3 extends over 14 amino acids. V gave up 5 bases and J gave up 5 bases; unmatched junction bases: 7. The CDR3 sequence: CASRGPTGENIQYF. CDR3 coding DNA: TGTGCCAGCAGAGGACCAACAGGGGAAAACATTCAGTACTTC.

The genes are TRBV5-4 and TRBJ1-5; possible D gene TRBD1, 5 bases. The CDR3 consists of 15 residues. Trimming shortened V by 3 bases and J by 6 bases, and 16 bases separated the two germline ends. CDR1 is SGHNT, CDR2 YYREEE, per germline (reference sequence). The CDR3 region has the DNA TGTGCCAGCAGCTCCCAGGGAGGGGCCGCTCAGCCCCAGCATTTT. The encoded protein is CASSSQGGAAQPQHF.

This clone was picked up a small number of times. The chain has TRBV7-2 and TRBJ1-2; TRBD1 agrees at 9 bases. The junction had 5 bases not matched to a gene; V was cut back by 7 bases and J by 8 bases. The germline CDR1 and CDR2 sequences are SGHTA and FQGNSA. This CDR3 spans 12 amino acids. The CDR3 protein is CASMGDRDGYTF. CDR3 nucleotides: TGTGCCAGCATGGGGGACAGGGACGGCTACACCTTC.

This chain uses TRBV7-9 with TRBJ2-7; 7 bases fit TRBD1. V gave up 2 bases and J gave up 5 bases; unmatched junction bases: 0. The CDR3 contains 12 residues. The germline V gene encodes CDR1 SEHNR and CDR2 FQNEAQ (reference sequence). CDR3 DNA: TGTGCCAGCAGCTTAACAGGGGACGAGCAGTACTTC. This translates into CASSLTGDEQYF.

The chain combines TRBV5-3 with TRBJ1-2, with 7 bases aligning to TRBD1. TRBV5-3 is recorded as an ORF, its role being uncertain. The V gene end was trimmed by 8 bases and the J gene end by 4 bases; junction bases not matched to a gene: 14. CDR3 length: 15 amino acids. This CDR3 is CASRRADGTAYGYTF. The CDR3 nucleotides are TGTGCCAGCAGGCGGGCAGACGGGACAGCCTATGGCTACACCTTC.

V is TRBV19 and J is TRBJ1-5; 7 positions agree with TRBD1. This CDR3 has 16 residues. J gave up 5 bases and V 8 bases, and 15 bases lay outside the gene matches. Germline CDR1 reads LNHDA; CDR2 reads SQIVND (reference sequence). The CDR3 region has the DNA TGTGCCAGTTCCTCCCGGGTCAGGGGGGACTATCAGCCCCAGCATTTT. Its translation is CASSSRVRGDYQPQHF.

The V and J genes are TRBV5-8 and TRBJ1-2; 9 bases match TRBD1. The V gene's germline CDR1 is SGHTS and CDR2 YDEGEE. V lost 2 bases, J lost 4 bases, and 9 bases stayed unmatched. The CDR3 has 16 residues. Here the CDR3 DNA reads TGTGCCAGCAGCTTCGCCGGGACAGGGAGGACCTATGGCTACACCTTC. This codes for CASSFAGTGRTYGYTF.

Only a few counts were recorded for this clone. The rearrangement links TRBV7-9 to TRBJ2-3; D ambiguous. CDR1 and CDR2 (germline): SEHNR, FQNEAQ (reference sequence). V was trimmed by 5 bases and J by 3 bases, leaving 15 bases between them. This CDR3 has 15 residues. CDR3 bases: TGTGCCAGCAGCCTTAGCTTGTCCTCAACAGATACGCAGTATTTT. This sequence encodes CASSLSLSSTDTQYF.

The chain uses TRBV5-1 and TRBJ1-1; TRBD1 aligns across 8 bases. Trimming took 4 bases from V and 4 from J; bases not matched to a gene: 9. CDR3 length: 15 amino acids. Germline V CDR1 and CDR2: SGHRS, YFSETQ. CDR3 sequence (DNA): TGCGCCAGCAGCCCCCAATCGACAGGGGCCACTGAAGCTTTCTTT. Its protein product is CASSPQSTGATEAFF.